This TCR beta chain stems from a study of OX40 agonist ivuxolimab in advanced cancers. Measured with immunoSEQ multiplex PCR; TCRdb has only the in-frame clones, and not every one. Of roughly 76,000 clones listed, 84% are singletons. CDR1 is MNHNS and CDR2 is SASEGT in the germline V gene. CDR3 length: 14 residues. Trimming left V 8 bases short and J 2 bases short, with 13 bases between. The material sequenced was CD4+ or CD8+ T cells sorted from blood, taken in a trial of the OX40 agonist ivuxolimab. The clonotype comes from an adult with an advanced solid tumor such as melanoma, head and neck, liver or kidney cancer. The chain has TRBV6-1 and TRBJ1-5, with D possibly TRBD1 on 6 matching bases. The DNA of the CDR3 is TGTGCCAGCGACAGGTCAGTGCGCAATCAGCCCCAGCATTTT. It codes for CASDRSVRNQPQHF.